The 5 T cell receptor beta chains given below trace back to one sample, sequenced in a study of CD8 T cells in Susac syndrome. Reverse transcription of roughly 0.45 to 1 ug RNA was carried out with random hexamers. TCRdb processed the immunoSEQ multiplex PCR reads anew with MiXCR; each CDR3 protein has one entry. The table records 250,000 to 300,000 distinct CDR3 sequences, about nine tenths of them present only once. The sequenced sample was CD8+ T cells from PBMCs. Receptors were obtained from a human donor with multiple sclerosis.

This chain uses TRBV6-5 with TRBJ1-1; possibly TRBD1 for D (6 bases). V dropped 6 bases and J dropped 11 bases, with 16 bases sitting between them. Germline V gives CDR1 MNHEY, CDR2 SVGAGI. The CDR3 length is 12 residues. CDR3: CASSHNRVEAFF. CDR3 sequence (DNA): TGTGCCAGCAGCCATAACAGGGTTGAGGCTTTCTTT.

The rearrangement joins TRBV7-9 to TRBJ2-1; no reliable D call. The germline CDR1 and CDR2 sequences are SEHNR and FQNEAQ (reference sequence). This CDR3 comprises 13 residues. V lost 0 bases to trimming and J lost 3 bases, with 3 bases between them. CDR3 region: CASSLAHYNEQFF. CDR3 nucleotides: TGTGCCAGCAGCTTAGCCCACTACAATGAGCAGTTCTTC.

This chain connects TRBV20-1 to TRBJ2-7; 10 bases agree with TRBD2. The CDR3 has 15 amino acids. Germline V CDR1 and CDR2: DFQATT, SNEGSKA (reference sequence). J lost 2 bases, V lost 3 bases, and 7 bases had no gene match. CDR3 amino acids: CSASTPSGRAYEQYF. The CDR3 coding sequence is TGCAGTGCTAGTACGCCTAGCGGGAGAGCCTACGAGCAGTACTTC.

The gene calls are TRBV16 and TRBJ1-2, with a possible D match to TRBD1 (5 bases). The V and J ends lost 0 bases and 8 bases respectively, with 19 bases between them. Germline CDR1 reads KGHSY; CDR2 reads FQNENV. The CDR3 length is 16 residues. CDR3 loop: CASSQSVGMAGRGYTF. The CDR3 DNA sequence: TGTGCCAGCAGCCAATCGGTTGGTATGGCAGGGAGAGGCTACACCTTC.

The chain links TRBV9 to TRBJ2-3, with 11 nucleotides matching TRBD2. V was clipped by 6 bases and J by 4 bases; unmatched bases: 7. This CDR3 is 15 amino acids long. CDR1 is SGDLS and CDR2 is YYNGEE in the germline V gene. The DNA of the CDR3 is TGTGCCAGCACCGAAACTAGCGGGAGAGCAGATACGCAGTATTTT. This encodes CASTETSGRADTQYF.